The next 32 T cell receptor beta chains were all read from a single sample in a study of response to subunit inactivated influenza vaccine. From the RT-PCR reads, TCRdb called clonotypes with MiXCR, one entry per CDR3 protein. The table includes about 160,000 distinct CDR3 sequences, approximately 11% detected once. The sample here was non-naive T cells sorted from PBMCs, taken more than 35 days after vaccination. These receptors all come from a man aged 45-65 years who received an inactivated influenza vaccine.

This clonotype was seen many times. V gene TRBV4-1 combines with J gene TRBJ2-1; TRBD1 might be the D (6 bases). There are 18 residues in the CDR3. Germline assignment: CDR1 MGHRA and CDR2 YSYEKL. V lost 1 base and J 6 bases, leaving 22 bases between the germline ends. The CDR3: CASSQAIGAGVSINEQFF. The CDR3 nucleotides read TGCGCCAGCAGCCAAGCCATTGGCGCAGGGGTATCGATCAATGAGCAGTTCTTC.

The gene calls are TRBV6-5 and TRBJ2-3; D not resolved. Germline CDR1 is MNHEY and CDR2 is SVGAGI. This CDR3 is built from 11 residues. V lost 2 bases, J lost 5 bases, and 2 bases lay in between. CDR3 residues: CASSYKDTQYF. Written as DNA, the CDR3 is TGTGCCAGCAGTTACAAAGATACGCAGTATTTT.

This rearrangement joins TRBV7-6 to TRBJ2-1; D gene ambiguous. Between the trimmed V and J ends, which lost 5 bases and 4 bases, there was a span of 12 bases. This CDR3 has 14 amino acids. Germline V gene sequence: CDR1 SGHVS, CDR2 FNYEAQ. The CDR3 loop is CASSPGHDYNEQFF. The CDR3 coding sequence is TGTGCCAGCAGCCCCGGGCACGATTACAATGAGCAGTTCTTC.

This clonotype was observed a handful of times. The rearrangement uses TRBV6-5 and TRBJ1-6; D might be TRBD1 (6 bases). The length of the CDR3 is 15 residues. Germline CDR1 and CDR2: MNHEY and SVGAGI. V lost 2 bases to trimming and J lost 7 bases, with 12 bases between them. This chain's CDR3 is CASSYGQSRNSPLHF. CDR3 bases: TGTGCCAGCAGTTACGGACAGTCCAGGAATTCACCCCTCCACTTT.

The chain combines TRBV20-1 with TRBJ2-5; 9 nucleotides match TRBD2. This CDR3 is built from 15 residues. The V gene's germline CDR1 is DFQATT and CDR2 SNEGSKA (reference sequence). Trimming took 1 base from V and 10 from J; bases not matched to a gene: 13. CDR3 sequence: CSARVGSGSLGDQYF. The CDR3 nucleotides are TGCAGTGCTAGAGTGGGTAGCGGGAGTTTAGGTGACCAGTACTTC.

As DNA, the CDR3 is TGTGCCAGCAGGGGACAGGGTGGGAATGAGCAGTTCTTC. It translates to CASRGQGGNEQFF. The chain joins TRBV2 to TRBJ2-1, with TRBD1 matching over 9 bases. The CDR3 length is 13 residues. The germline V gene encodes CDR1 SNHLY and CDR2 FYNNEI. V was clipped by 6 bases and J by 7 bases; unmatched bases: 4. Full variable domain (missing parts from reference TRBV2 and TRBJ2-1): EPEVTQTPSHQVTQMGQEVILRCVPISNHLYFYWYRQILGQKVEFLVSFYNNEISEKSEIFDDQFSVERPDGSNFTLKIRSTKLEDSAMYFCASRGQGGNEQFFGPGTRLTVL.

The chain recombines TRBV6-1 with TRBJ2-3; TRBD2 matches at 12 bases. This CDR3 spans 16 amino acids. From germline, CDR1 is MNHNS and CDR2 SASEGT. V was clipped by 5 bases and J by 1 base; unmatched bases: 4. CDR3 in DNA: TGTGCCAGCAGTCAAACTAGCGGGGGGCGCACAGATACGCAGTATTTT. Protein sequence: CASSQTSGGRTDTQYF.

The V and J genes are TRBV18 and TRBJ2-5, with 7 positions matching TRBD1. The CDR3 sequence is 13 residues long. Trimming took 4 bases from V and 2 from J; bases not matched to a gene: 1. CDR1 and CDR2 (germline): KGHSH, LQKENI. The CDR3 region has the DNA TGTGCCAGCTCACAGGGACAGCAAGAGACCCAGTACTTC. Translation: CASSQGQQETQYF.

The sample holds a few counts of this clonotype. This chain joins TRBV18 and TRBJ2-2; 7 bases agree with TRBD1. The CDR3 has 19 amino acids. Germline lookup yields CDR1 KGHSH and CDR2 LQKENI. V trimming: 2 bases; J trimming: 1 base; junction bases outside the gene matches: 13. Written as DNA, the CDR3 is TGTGCCAGCTCACCAACGACAGGGCGCGAACCCTTGAACACCGGGGAGCTGTTTTTT. Translated: CASSPTTGREPLNTGELFF.

The chain links TRBV7-2 to TRBJ2-1; 7 bases line up with TRBD1. CDR1 and CDR2 from the germline V gene are SGHTA and FQGNSA. CDR3 length: 15 amino acids. J gave up 6 bases and V 5 bases, and 10 bases lay outside the gene matches. CDR3 nucleotide sequence: TGTGCCAGCAGCATACAGGGGTTGGGCGTCAATGAGCAGTTCTTC. Protein sequence: CASSIQGLGVNEQFF.

This clonotype was recorded at least ten times. J is TRBJ2-3 and V is TRBV28; no firm D call. The length of the CDR3 is 12 residues. V lost 1 base and J 2 bases, leaving 1 base between the germline ends. Germline V gene lookup returns CDR1 MDHEN and CDR2 SYDVKM. This CDR3 is CASSLFTDTQYF. CDR3 bases: TGTGCCAGCAGTTTATTCACAGATACGCAGTATTTT.

In this sample, this clonotype turned up a few times. The chain links TRBV7-9 to TRBJ2-1; 7 bases map to TRBD2. CDR1 is SEHNR, CDR2 FQNEAQ, per germline (reference sequence). The ends lost 5 bases at V and 3 bases at J; junction bases unmatched: 10. The CDR3 has 16 residues. CDR3 region: CASSPMWRENYNEQFF. CDR3 DNA sequence: TGTGCCAGCAGCCCAATGTGGCGGGAGAACTACAATGAGCAGTTCTTC.

This clonotype was seen many times. V is TRBV20-1 and J is TRBJ1-1; no definite D call. The length of the CDR3 is 11 residues. Germline V gene data show CDR1 as DFQATT and CDR2 as SNEGSKA (reference sequence). The V gene lost 5 bases and the J gene lost 4 bases, with 8 bases spanning the gap. CDR3 in amino acids: CSARPGTEAFF. The DNA for the CDR3 is TGCAGTGCTCGTCCCGGCACTGAAGCTTTCTTT.

The chain employs TRBV3-1 and TRBJ1-4; no reliable D call. V was cut by 0 bases and J by 8 bases, with 7 bases left in between. The germline gives CDR1 LGHDT, CDR2 YNNKEL (reference sequence). The CDR3 loop spans 13 amino acids. CDR3: CASSQDPGEKLFF. CDR3 coding DNA: TGTGCCAGCAGCCAAGATCCGGGAGAAAAACTGTTTTTT. Full variable domain (outside the CDR3, taken from reference TRBV3-1 and TRBJ1-4): DTAVSQTPKYLVTQMGNDKSIKCEQNLGHDTMYWYKQDSKKFLKIMFSYNNKELIINETVPNRFSPKSPDKAHLNLHINSLELGDSAVYFCASSQDPGEKLFFGSGTQLSVL.

The table lists this clonotype with many counts. DNA for the CDR3: TGTGCCAGCAGCGCCCGGACCGCCCGAGGTGACGGGGAGCTGTTTTTT. Translation gives CASSARTARGDGELFF. The chain is built from TRBV9 and TRBJ2-2; D call uncertain. Trimming left V 3 bases short and J 7 bases short, with 19 bases between. This CDR3 comprises 16 residues. CDR1 and CDR2 (germline): SGDLS, YYNGEE. Full variable domain (missing parts from reference TRBV9 and TRBJ2-2): DSGVTQTPKHLITATGQRVTLRCSPRSGDLSVYWYQQSLDQGLQFLIQYYNGEERAKGNILERFSAQQFPDLHSELNLSSLELGDSALYFCASSARTARGDGELFFGEGSRLTVL.

The table lists this clonotype with a few counts. The chain has TRBV7-3 and TRBJ2-3; 7 bases are a match to TRBD2. CDR3 size: 21 residues. CDR1 and CDR2 (germline): SGHTA, FQGTGA. The trim removed 1 base at V and 5 bases at J, leaving 24 bases unmatched. CDR3 region: CASSLSRRVFSGPLAGDTQYF. The CDR3, as DNA: TGTGCCAGCAGCTTAAGCCGTCGGGTTTTTAGCGGGCCCCTCGCTGGAGATACGCAGTATTTT.

V is TRBV5-1 and J is TRBJ2-7; D may correspond to TRBD1 or TRBD2 (5 bases each). This CDR3 comprises 15 residues. Per the germline V gene, CDR1 is SGHRS and CDR2 is YFSETQ. Trimming left V 3 bases short and J 3 bases short, with 16 bases between. CDR3 protein: CASSSAGTANYEQYF. The DNA for the CDR3 is TGCGCCAGCAGCTCAGCCGGGACGGCTAACTACGAGCAGTACTTC.

In this sample, this clonotype turned up a few times. V is TRBV20-1 and J is TRBJ2-3; 10 positions agree with TRBD2. Unmatched junction bases numbered 9, after V lost 3 bases and J lost 3 bases. The CDR3 has 16 amino acids. CDR1 is DFQATT and CDR2 is SNEGSKA in the germline V gene (reference sequence). In nucleotides, the CDR3 is TGCAGTGCTAGCCCGGGACTAGCGACGGAAACAGATACGCAGTATTTT. It specifies CSASPGLATETDTQYF.

This clonotype has more than one count but fewer than ten. The chain uses TRBV27 and TRBJ2-6, with D hard to call. CDR1 and CDR2 (germline): MNHEY, SMNVEV (reference sequence). The CDR3 spans 17 residues. V shed 0 bases and J shed 1 base, with 10 bases lying between them. CDR3 DNA sequence: TGTGCCAGCAGTTTATCTGTCCGGGTTTCTGGGGCCAACGTCCTGACTTTC. Translated: CASSLSVRVSGANVLTF.

The rearrangement links TRBV28 to TRBJ2-7; D unresolved. This CDR3 region has 16 residues. V lost 6 bases to trimming and J lost 1 base, with 19 bases between them. Germline CDR1 reads MDHEN; CDR2 reads SYDVKM. The CDR3 DNA is TGTGCCAGCAGAGCCCACCGGACGGCAGATTCCTACGAGCAGTACTTC. This encodes CASRAHRTADSYEQYF.

V and J are TRBV14 and TRBJ2-5; D uncertain. In germline, CDR1 is SGHDN, CDR2 FVKESK. This CDR3 is 13 amino acids long. The V end was cut by 3 bases, the J end by 4 bases, with 9 bases between. CDR3 protein: CASSHKRAETQYF. CDR3 sequence (DNA): TGTGCCAGCAGCCATAAACGGGCAGAGACCCAGTACTTC. The full variable domain, with the rest looked up from reference TRBV14 and TRBJ2-5, is EAGVTQFPSHSVIEKGQTVTLRCDPISGHDNLYWYRRVMGKEIKFLLHFVKESKQDESGMPNNRFLAERTGGTYSTLKVQPAELEDSGVYFCASSHKRAETQYFGPGTRLLVL.

This rearrangement joins TRBV6-2 or TRBV6-3 to TRBJ2-7; possibly TRBD1 for D (6 bases). The CDR3 runs to 14 residues. Between the trimmed V and J ends, which lost 7 bases and 6 bases, there was a span of 19 bases. CDR1 is MNHEY and CDR2 is SVGEGT in the germline V gene. CDR3: CASTETGRSGEQYF. The CDR3, as DNA: TGTGCCAGCACCGAGACAGGACGTTCGGGCGAGCAGTACTTC.

The chain uses TRBV3-1 and TRBJ1-4; D uncertain. This CDR3 is 18 amino acids long. Trimming removed 11 bases at V and 0 bases at J, with 25 bases between. From germline, CDR1 is LGHDT and CDR2 YNNKEL (reference sequence). DNA for the CDR3: TGTGCCTCCTGCCCACCTTGGGCCCTGGGGACAACTAATGAAAAACTGTTTTTT. It encodes CASCPPWALGTTNEKLFF.

This clonotype has just a few counts. This chain uses TRBV9 with TRBJ2-3; weak D call: TRBD1 (6 bases). Trimming took off 0 bases at V and 5 bases at J, with 10 bases between the two ends. Germline CDR1 reads SGDLS; CDR2 reads YYNGEE. There are 14 residues in the CDR3. In DNA, the CDR3 is TGTGCCAGCAGCGTAGAACCCAGGGGAGATACGCAGTATTTT. This codes for CASSVEPRGDTQYF.

This clonotype has ten or more counts. The chain is built from TRBV20-1 and TRBJ1-1; D ambiguous. This CDR3 spans 18 amino acids. V was cut by 0 bases and J by 1 base, with 21 bases left in between. CDR1 is DFQATT, CDR2 SNEGSKA, per germline (reference sequence). The CDR3 is CSAREWGYGGSGNTEAFF. The CDR3 DNA reads as TGCAGTGCTAGAGAGTGGGGATACGGAGGGTCGGGGAACACTGAAGCTTTCTTT.

The CDR3 DNA is TGTGCCAGCAGCGGTCGGACAGGCCTGTACCAAGAGACCCAGTACTTC. It codes for CASSGRTGLYQETQYF. V usage is TRBV7-2 and J usage is TRBJ2-5, with 7 bases aligning to TRBD1. The CDR3 runs to 16 residues. Germline lookup yields CDR1 SGHTA and CDR2 FQGNSA. With 5 bases clipped from V and 0 bases from J, the junction kept 9 bases outside the gene matches.

In the case of this clonotype: One base away lies a much larger clone, so this may be a sequencing read error. The V gene is TRBV29-1, the J gene TRBJ2-7; 7 bases match TRBD2. The CDR3 extends over 13 amino acids. Germline CDR1 and CDR2: SQVTM and ANQGSEA. The J segment lost 3 bases and the V segment lost 8 bases, leaving 10 bases of the junction unmatched. The CDR3 protein is CSIGGASGYEQYF. The CDR3 region has the DNA TGCAGCATTGGAGGTGCTAGCGGCTACGAGCAGTACTTC.

V usage is TRBV4-2 and J usage is TRBJ2-2; D call uncertain. Trimming removed 1 base from V and 6 bases from J, with 3 bases in between. The CDR3 has 12 residues. Germline V lookup: CDR1 LGHNA, CDR2 YNFKEQ. CDR3 region: CASSQVAGELFF. The CDR3 nucleotides are TGTGCCAGCAGCCAAGTCGCCGGGGAGCTGTTTTTT.

This clonotype has a handful of counts. The chain is built from TRBV4-1 and TRBJ1-2, with D unclear. Trimming took 0 bases from V and 4 from J, leaving 9 bases between them. CDR1 MGHRA and CDR2 YSYEKL come from the germline V gene. This CDR3 region has 14 residues. The CDR3 coding sequence is TGCGCCAGCAGCCAAGAGCACTGGTCCTATGGCTACACCTTC. It encodes CASSQEHWSYGYTF.

This clonotype was recorded at least ten times. This sequence joins TRBV12-3 or TRBV12-4 and TRBJ2-7, with TRBD2 identical over 12 bases. The ends lost 4 bases at V and 5 bases at J; junction bases unmatched: 6. CDR3 length equals 15 residues. This CDR3 reads CASSYRTSGIHEQYF. The CDR3, as DNA: TGTGCCAGCAGTTACCGGACTAGCGGGATTCACGAGCAGTACTTC.

The chain uses TRBV2 and TRBJ1-5; D possibly corresponds to TRBD1 (6 bases). Germline loops: CDR1 SNHLY, CDR2 FYNNEI. Trimming removed 5 bases at V and 4 bases at J, with 15 bases between. The CDR3 loop spans 15 amino acids. The CDR3, as DNA: TGTGCCAGCAGTACAGGGACTAGTAGGAATCAGCCCCAGCATTTT. Translating it yields CASSTGTSRNQPQHF.

This clonotype has a handful of counts. The genes are TRBV20-1 and TRBJ1-1, with D possibly TRBD1 on 5 matching bases. CDR1 DFQATT and CDR2 SNEGSKA come from the germline V gene (reference sequence). The CDR3 covers 12 residues. The ends were cut back, 5 bases at V and 1 base at J, with 8 bases in the middle. CDR3 region: CSAGQPNTEAFF. In nucleotides, the CDR3 is TGCAGTGCTGGACAACCGAACACTGAAGCTTTCTTT.